A single sample gave rise to the 21 T cell receptor beta chains below, sequenced in a study of T-cell memory formation after mild COVID-19. TCRdb re-derived calls from the 5' RACE reads in MiXCR, one entry per CDR3 protein. The sample lists roughly 600,000 distinct CDR3 sequences; 15% to 20% were seen once. The sample taken for sequencing was PBMCs or a T cell subset sorted from them (not recorded which). Receptors were obtained from an adult woman who had mild COVID-19 (a few samples of this study predate the infection). Cell type and time point are not known.

This clonotype was observed at least ten times. This rearrangement joins TRBV24-1 to TRBJ2-1; TRBD2 matches 8 bases. Germline lookup yields CDR1 KGHDR and CDR2 SFDVKD. The CDR3 extends over 15 amino acids. V dropped 1 base and J dropped 2; count of bases not matched to a gene: 0. CDR3 sequence (DNA): TGTGCCACCAGTGATTTAGCGGGAGCCTACAATGAGCAGTTCTTC. Its translation is CATSDLAGAYNEQFF.

V is TRBV7-2 and J is TRBJ2-5; 13 positions match TRBD2. The germline gives CDR1 SGHTA, CDR2 FQGNSA. There are 19 residues in the CDR3. The V segment lost 2 bases and the J segment 2 bases; nucleotides outside the gene matches: 11. The CDR3, as DNA: TGTGCCAGCAGCTTATTTTATAGGACTAGCGGGGGAGGGCAAGAGACCCAGTACTTC. It translates to CASSLFYRTSGGGQETQYF.

This clonotype was seen more than once but under ten times. The CDR3 coding sequence is TGTGCCGCACCGAGGTCTGGGGCCAACGTCCTGACTTTC. This codes for CAAPRSGANVLTF. J is TRBJ2-6 and V is TRBV2; the D is unclear. V gave up 11 bases and J gave up 1 base, with 9 bases separating them. This CDR3 has 13 residues. CDR1 SNHLY and CDR2 FYNNEI come from the germline V gene.

This rearrangement joins TRBV6-5 to TRBJ1-2; 10 nucleotides match TRBD1. CDR3 length: 15 residues. V lost 2 bases to trimming and J lost 10 bases; unmatched junction nucleotides: 10. Germline-derived CDR1 and CDR2 are MNHEY and SVGAGI. The chain's CDR3 is CASSYRTGTGVPYTF. As DNA, the CDR3 is TGTGCCAGCAGTTACAGGACCGGGACAGGGGTCCCCTACACCTTC.

This chain connects TRBV15 to TRBJ2-1, with a possible D match to TRBD1 (7 bases). Trimming shortened V by 3 bases and J by 8 bases, and 14 bases separated the two germline ends. The CDR3 sequence is 14 residues long. The V gene's germline CDR1 is LNHNV and CDR2 YYDKDF (reference sequence). Here the CDR3 DNA reads TGTGCCACCAGCAGCTCCAGGGGGGTCGATGAGCAGTTCTTC. Amino acids: CATSSSRGVDEQFF.

This clonotype came up a few times. The gene calls are TRBV5-1 and TRBJ2-5; the D gene is possibly TRBD1 (5 bases). Trimming removed 7 bases from V and 4 bases from J, with 14 bases in between. The CDR3 length is 13 residues. Germline V CDR1 and CDR2: SGHRS, YFSETQ. CDR3 sequence reads: CASALRGGETQYF. The CDR3 coding sequence is TGCGCCAGCGCCTTAAGGGGCGGAGAGACCCAGTACTTC.

The J gene is TRBJ1-2, the V gene TRBV29-1; no firm D call. This CDR3 has 11 amino acids. Trimming removed 4 bases at V and 2 bases at J, with 5 bases between. The germline CDR1 and CDR2 sequences are SQVTM and ANQGSEA. The DNA of the CDR3 is TGCAGCGTTGCGGGAAACTATGGCTACACCTTC. Its protein is CSVAGNYGYTF. Complete variable domain (other parts from reference TRBV29-1 and TRBJ1-2): SAVISQKPSRDICQRGTSLTIQCQVDSQVTMMFWYRQQPGQSLTLIATANQGSEATYESGFVIDKFPISRPNLTFSTLTVSNMSPEDSSIYLCSVAGNYGYTFGSGTRLTVV.

This clonotype was recorded a few times. J is TRBJ1-1 and V is TRBV19; D not certain. With 7 bases removed from V and 2 bases from J, the gap between germline ends came to 5 bases. Germline CDR1 and CDR2: LNHDA and SQIVND (reference sequence). This CDR3 spans 11 amino acids. CDR3 in amino acids: CASTRNTEAFF. As DNA, the CDR3 is TGTGCCAGTACCAGAAACACTGAAGCTTTCTTT.

This clonotype was seen a handful of times. The V call is TRBV4-3, the J call TRBJ1-5, with TRBD1 as a possible D gene (5 bases). Deletions cut 4 bases from V and 2 bases from J, with 15 bases between. CDR1 is LGHNA, CDR2 YSLEER, per germline. The CDR3 is 16 amino acids. The DNA for the CDR3 is TGCGCCAGCAGCCTACTATACGCGGGGGGCAATCAGCCCCAGCATTTT. Amino acid sequence: CASSLLYAGGNQPQHF.

This chain joins TRBV11-1 and TRBJ2-3, with D perhaps being TRBD1 or TRBD2 (5 bases each). The V end lost 3 bases, the J end lost 1 base, and 17 bases lay between the germline ends. The germline V gene encodes CDR1 SGHAT and CDR2 FQDESV (reference sequence). CDR3 size: 17 residues. This chain's CDR3 is CASSFQRWGIGTDTQYF. The DNA for the CDR3 is TGTGCCAGCAGCTTCCAGCGGTGGGGGATTGGCACAGATACGCAGTATTTT.

This chain uses TRBV5-4 with TRBJ2-1; 16 nucleotides line up with TRBD2. The J segment lost 6 bases and the V segment lost 4 bases, leaving 7 bases of the junction unmatched. CDR3 length: 17 amino acids. Germline CDR1 reads SGHNT; CDR2 reads YYREEE (reference sequence). The CDR3 is CASSGTSGGAAFNEQFF. CDR3 DNA sequence: TGTGCCAGCAGCGGGACTAGCGGGGGGGCTGCGTTCAATGAGCAGTTCTTC.

This clonotype was counted many times. V gene TRBV7-8 combines with J gene TRBJ2-7, with 8 bases fitting TRBD2. Germline loops: CDR1 SGHVS, CDR2 FQNEAQ. CDR3 length equals 15 residues. The trim removed 3 bases at V and 4 bases at J, leaving 8 bases unmatched. The CDR3 is CASSLAGGPVYEQYF. The CDR3 nucleotides are TGTGCCAGCAGCTTGGCGGGAGGACCCGTGTACGAGCAGTACTTC. The full variable domain, with the rest looked up from reference TRBV7-8 and TRBJ2-7, is GAGVSQSPRYKVAKRGQDVALRCDPISGHVSLFWYQQALGQGPEFLTYFQNEAQLDKSGLPSDRFFAERPEGSVSTLKIQRTQQEDSAVYLCASSLAGGPVYEQYFGPGTRLTVT.

This sequence joins TRBV6-5 and TRBJ1-5; no clear D. This CDR3 spans 15 amino acids. The V gene's germline CDR1 is MNHEY and CDR2 SVGAGI. The V end lost 5 bases, the J end lost 6 bases, and 17 bases lay between the germline ends. The CDR3: CASSKSDGLGQPQHF. The CDR3 nucleotides read TGTGCCAGCAGTAAAAGCGACGGCCTGGGTCAGCCCCAGCATTTT.

This clonotype was seen more than once but under ten times. The gene calls are TRBV9 and TRBJ2-1; weak D call: TRBD2 (6 bases). V lost 0 bases to trimming and J lost 8 bases, with 18 bases between them. The germline CDR1 and CDR2 sequences are SGDLS and YYNGEE. This CDR3 has 16 amino acids. The CDR3 nucleotides are TGTGCCAGCAGCGTAGGGGCGATAGCGGACTTGCATGAGCAGTTCTTC. It specifies CASSVGAIADLHEQFF. Full variable domain (missing parts from reference TRBV9 and TRBJ2-1): DSGVTQTPKHLITATGQRVTLRCSPRSGDLSVYWYQQSLDQGLQFLIQYYNGEERAKGNILERFSAQQFPDLHSELNLSSLELGDSALYFCASSVGAIADLHEQFFGPGTRLTVL.

Only a few counts were recorded for this clonotype. The chain combines TRBV4-1 with TRBJ1-1, with D hard to call. This CDR3 has 15 residues. V gave up 0 bases and J gave up 2 bases, with 10 bases separating them. Germline V gene sequence: CDR1 MGHRA, CDR2 YSYEKL. Here the CDR3 DNA reads TGCGCCAGCAGCCAAGACGCGAGCCCAAACACTGAAGCTTTCTTT. Its translation is CASSQDASPNTEAFF.

The V gene is TRBV30, the J gene TRBJ1-5, with a possible D match to TRBD1 (5 bases). The CDR3 totals 13 residues. Trimming removed 5 bases at V and 7 bases at J, with 15 bases between. The germline V gene has CDR1 GTSNPN and CDR2 SVGIG (reference sequence). CDR3 DNA sequence: TGTGCCTGGGGGAAGGGGTCAGGCCAGCCCCAGCATTTT. Amino acid sequence: CAWGKGSGQPQHF.

This clonotype was picked up a small number of times. J is TRBJ1-2 and V is TRBV20-1; the D gene is possibly TRBD1 (6 bases). From germline, CDR1 is DFQATT and CDR2 SNEGSKA (reference sequence). The CDR3 contains 13 residues. The V gene lost 3 bases and the J gene lost 4 bases, with 12 bases spanning the gap. The CDR3 region has the DNA TGCAGTGCTAGTCCAGGGGAGAGCTATGGCTACACCTTC. Its translation is CSASPGESYGYTF.

The genes are TRBV5-1 and TRBJ1-1; D is uncertain. Trimming pared 0 bases from V and 4 bases from J, leaving 10 bases between. CDR1 and CDR2 from the germline V gene are SGHRS and YFSETQ. The CDR3 covers 14 residues. The CDR3 nucleotides read TGCGCCAGCAGCTTGGGCCCGGGCACCACTGAAGCTTTCTTT. It encodes CASSLGPGTTEAFF. The full variable domain, with the rest looked up from reference TRBV5-1 and TRBJ1-1, is KAGVTQTPRYLIKTRGQQVTLSCSPISGHRSVSWYQQTPGQGLQFLFEYFSETQRNKGNFPGRFSGRQFSNSRSEMNVSTLELGDSALYLCASSLGPGTTEAFFGQGTRLTVV.

This clonotype was detected a few times. V and J are TRBV11-3 and TRBJ2-7; D is ambiguous. Germline V CDR1 and CDR2: SGHNT, YENEEA. Deletions cut 8 bases from V and 0 bases from J, with 20 bases between. The CDR3 is 16 amino acids. The CDR3 region is CASAPGSRTTSYEQYF. CDR3 in DNA: TGTGCCAGCGCCCCCGGGTCGCGGACCACCTCCTACGAGCAGTACTTC.

The chain recombines TRBV6-2 or TRBV6-3 with TRBJ2-3, with 7 nucleotides matching TRBD2. Unmatched junction bases numbered 11, after V lost 6 bases and J lost 5 bases. This CDR3 is built from 15 residues. CDR1 is MNHEY and CDR2 is SVGEGT in the germline V gene. CDR3 DNA sequence: TGTGCCAGCAGCCAAGCGGGGAGTTCGAAAGATACGCAGTATTTT. Amino acid sequence: CASSQAGSSKDTQYF.

The chain employs TRBV12-3 or TRBV12-4 and TRBJ1-1; TRBD1 matches 7 bases. The CDR3 length is 14 residues. The V and J ends lost 5 bases and 5 bases, in that order; junction bases with no gene match: 8. For the CDR3, the DNA is TGTGCCAGCAGTATAGGGGGACAGAGGACTGAAGCTTTCTTT. Translating it yields CASSIGGQRTEAFF.